This T cell receptor beta chain emerged from a study of blood T cells in healthy people across ages. Study observations and caveats: Using unsorted PBMCs precluded a conclusive naive versus antigen-experienced comparison.

Next came a second PCR, run for 7 to 11 cycles, which used a sample-barcoded 5' primer along with a J-beta primer mix. TCRdb independently ran MiXCR on the 5' RACE reads; one entry per CDR3 protein. Here the sample spans more than 650,000 distinct CDR3 sequences, 20% to 30% being singletons. Trimming removed 0 bases from V and 2 bases from J, with 8 bases in between. The V gene's germline CDR1 is SGHRS and CDR2 YFSETQ. This CDR3 has 14 amino acids. This clonotype showed up just a few times. Antigen specificity is unknown. These data were also filed under a second study, of T cells of mothers and their children. That paper states: The authors used all extracted RNA for cDNA synthesis, at around 1.5 ug per 15 ul.

The sequence came from a boy aged 10-17 years in good health. Material: blood. V and J are TRBV5-1 and TRBJ2-5; no clear D. CDR3 region: CASSLESAQETQYF. The CDR3 nucleotides read TGCGCCAGCAGCTTGGAAAGCGCGCAAGAGACCCAGTACTTC.